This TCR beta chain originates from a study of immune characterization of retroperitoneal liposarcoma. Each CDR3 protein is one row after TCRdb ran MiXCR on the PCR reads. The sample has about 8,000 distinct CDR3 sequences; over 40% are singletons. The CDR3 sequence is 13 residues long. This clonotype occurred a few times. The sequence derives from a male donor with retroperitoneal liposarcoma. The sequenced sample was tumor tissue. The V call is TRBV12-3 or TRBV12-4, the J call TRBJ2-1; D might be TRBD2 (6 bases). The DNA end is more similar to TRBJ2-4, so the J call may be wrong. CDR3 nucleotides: TGTGCCAGCAGTTCCTACATAGCCGGGGGTCAGTACTTC. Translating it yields CASSSYIAGGQYF.